The 10 T cell receptor beta chains in this list originate from one sample, sequenced in a study of T cells in Graves' hyperthyroidism and ophthalmopathy. What was amplified from RNA transcripts were TCR beta CDR3 regions. The TCR CDR3 was amplified in a first-round RT-PCR using the HTBI primer set. TCRdb fed the multiplex PCR reads into MiXCR, producing one record per CDR3 protein. The sample yields 750,000 to 900,000 distinct CDR3 sequences, roughly 37% seen once. The source material was blood. The receptors originated from a man aged 18 to 30 with Graves' hyperthyroidism.

The CDR3 nucleotides read TGTGCCAGCAGCCCCGCCGGGGGAAGTCACTATGGCTACACCTTC. Translating gives CASSPAGGSHYGYTF. The chain has TRBV14 and TRBJ1-2; possible D gene TRBD1, 5 bases. V was shortened by 4 bases and J by 3 bases, with 15 bases between the two germline ends. Germline CDR1 reads SGHDN; CDR2 reads FVKESK. This CDR3 spans 15 amino acids.

The chain uses TRBV10-3 and TRBJ1-2; D gene ambiguous. This CDR3 has 13 residues. Germline CDR1 reads ENHRY; CDR2 reads SYGVKD. Here the CDR3 reads CARSASSPYGYTF. CDR3 nucleotides: TGTGCTAGATCGGCGAGCAGTCCCTATGGCTACACCTTC.

This clonotype occurred a few times. This sequence joins TRBV4-3 and TRBJ1-2, with 9 bases identical to TRBD1. Germline values: CDR1 LGHNA, CDR2 YSLEER. This CDR3 comprises 15 residues. Trimming removed 5 bases from V and 5 bases from J; junction bases left unmatched: 9. The CDR3 nucleotides are TGCGCCAGCAGCTCCGGGACAGGGAGCGGATATGGCTACACCTTC. This codes for CASSSGTGSGYGYTF.

This clonotype was recorded a few times. V usage is TRBV9 and J usage is TRBJ1-2, with 7 nucleotides matching TRBD1. This CDR3 region has 14 residues. V shed 4 bases, J shed 6 bases, and the junction held 9 bases outside the gene matches. CDR1 and CDR2 from the germline V gene are SGDLS and YYNGEE. In DNA, the CDR3 is TGTGCCAGCAGCCCTCACACAGGGGCTCATGGCTACACCTTC. It encodes CASSPHTGAHGYTF.

This clonotype was observed many times. This sequence joins TRBV9 and TRBJ2-7; no definite D call. Trimming took 0 bases from V and 6 from J, leaving 13 bases between them. In germline, CDR1 is SGDLS, CDR2 YYNGEE. The CDR3 loop spans 14 amino acids. This CDR3 reads CASSVESRSLEQYF. The CDR3 DNA sequence: TGTGCCAGCAGCGTAGAGAGCCGTTCCCTCGAGCAGTACTTC.

Comment on this clonotype: A read error may produce the germline difference seen at one junction end. This chain links TRBV5-1 with TRBJ2-2, with D perhaps matching TRBD1 (6 bases). The V gene's germline CDR1 is SGHRS and CDR2 YFSETQ. The CDR3 extends over 13 amino acids. The CDR3 DNA is TGTGCCTGGAGCGAACAGGGTCCCGGGGAGCTGTTTTTT. It codes for CAWSEQGPGELFF.

This clonotype showed up many times. The chain has TRBV7-2 and TRBJ1-5; 7 bases fit TRBD1. CDR3 length: 16 amino acids. From germline, CDR1 is SGHTA and CDR2 FQGNSA. The junction had 8 bases not matched to a gene; V was cut back by 1 base and J by 5 bases. The CDR3 region is CASSLGSGTVYQPQHF. The CDR3 DNA follows: TGTGCCAGCAGCTTAGGATCTGGGACAGTCTATCAGCCCCAGCATTTT.

This clonotype came up a few times. This chain joins TRBV20-1 and TRBJ2-7, with 14 bases aligning to TRBD2. This CDR3 has 11 residues. The V and J ends lost 5 bases and 12 bases, in that order; junction bases with no gene match: 3. CDR1 is DFQATT, CDR2 SNEGSKA, per germline (reference sequence). CDR3 loop: CSAGGTSGRYF. The CDR3 DNA reads as TGCAGTGCTGGCGGGACTAGCGGGAGGTACTTC.

CDR3 sequence: CASSRLAGDVTGELFF. The DNA for the CDR3 is TGTGCCAGTAGTAGGCTAGCGGGAGACGTCACCGGGGAGCTGTTTTTT. The genes are TRBV19 and TRBJ2-2, with 10 bases identical to TRBD2. From germline, CDR1 is LNHDA and CDR2 SQIVND (reference sequence). Trimming cost V 4 bases and J 4 bases; bases outside gene matches: 6. CDR3 length equals 16 residues.

The chain is built from TRBV7-9 and TRBJ2-2, with 8 bases that match TRBD1. Germline values: CDR1 SEHNR, CDR2 FQNEAQ (reference sequence). The length of the CDR3 is 16 residues. Germline trimming cut 0 bases from V and 5 bases from J; bases unmatched to any gene: 5. In nucleotides, the CDR3 is TGTGCCAGCAGCTTAGCCGGGACAGGACTGACCGGGGAGCTGTTTTTT. Translating gives CASSLAGTGLTGELFF.